The 27 T cell receptor beta chains below all came from one sample that was sequenced in a study of control samples from healthy donors and cancer patients. Using immunoSEQ multiplex PCR, the repertoire was profiled, and TCRdb retains in-frame clones only, with some absent. The data contain some 120,000 clones, more than 80% of them singletons. Sequenced input: blood. The receptors derive from a man aged 18-30 years in good health.

The genes are TRBV15 and TRBJ1-2, with 9 positions matching TRBD1. Germline trimming cut 1 base from V and 8 bases from J; bases unmatched to any gene: 5. CDR1 LNHNV and CDR2 YYDKDF come from the germline V gene (reference sequence). The CDR3 consists of 14 residues. The CDR3 protein is CATSRATGGGGYTF. The CDR3, as DNA: TGTGCCACCAGCAGAGCCACAGGGGGCGGGGGCTACACCTTC.

This clone showed up just a few times. This CDR3 reads CASLGQAYEQYF. Written as DNA, the CDR3 is TGTGCCAGCTTGGGACAGGCCTACGAGCAGTACTTC. V and J are TRBV2 and TRBJ2-7; 8 positions match TRBD1. Looked up from germline, CDR1 is SNHLY and CDR2 is FYNNEI. V lost 8 bases, J lost 2 bases, and 2 bases stayed unmatched. The CDR3 is 12 amino acids.

This chain connects TRBV5-1 to TRBJ2-3; D may be TRBD1 (7 bases). Germline assignment: CDR1 SGHRS and CDR2 YFSETQ. This CDR3 spans 16 amino acids. The ends were cut back, 0 bases at V and 1 base at J, with 12 bases in the middle. In DNA form, the CDR3 reads TGCGCCAGCAGCTTGGCCCTCAGGGGGGGCACAGATACGCAGTATTTT. Protein: CASSLALRGGTDTQYF.

The rearrangement uses TRBV14 and TRBJ1-1; the match to TRBD1 covers 9 bases. V lost 5 bases and J lost 4; bases outside the gene matches: 17. The germline V gene encodes CDR1 SGHDN and CDR2 FVKESK. This CDR3 comprises 18 residues. The CDR3 nucleotides are TGTGCCAGCAGCGCCCGACCGGGACAGGGAAGTCGAGGCACTGAAGCTTTCTTT. Protein sequence: CASSARPGQGSRGTEAFF.

The chain has TRBV11-2 and TRBJ2-1; D possibly corresponds to TRBD2 (6 bases). The CDR3 spans 17 residues. With 7 bases removed from V and 9 bases from J, the gap between germline ends came to 28 bases. CDR1 SGHAT and CDR2 FQNNGV come from the germline V gene. CDR3 nucleotide sequence: TGTGCCAGCACCAAAACACGACTAGGCATTTCTGATGGTGAGCAGTTCTTC. This codes for CASTKTRLGISDGEQFF.

This chain uses TRBV6-4 with TRBJ2-3; D is undetermined. The CDR3 contains 14 residues. V was clipped by 7 bases and J by 2 bases, with 13 bases between them. In germline, CDR1 is MRHNA, CDR2 SNTAGT. CDR3 coding DNA: TGTGCCAGCAAGTCCGACTCCTTCACAGATACGCAGTATTTT. Translated: CASKSDSFTDTQYF.

This clone was observed once. This chain uses TRBV9 with TRBJ2-1; tentative D call: TRBD2 (6 bases). Per germline, CDR1 SGDLS and CDR2 YYNGEE. This CDR3 has 13 residues. The V gene lost 4 bases and the J gene lost 7 bases, with 12 bases spanning the gap. The DNA for the CDR3 is TGTGCCAGCAGCTCCTGGGGGGTGAATGAGCAGTTCTTC. Its protein is CASSSWGVNEQFF.

J is TRBJ2-3 and V is TRBV18, with D unresolved. The CDR3 is 12 residues long. Trimming took off 0 bases at V and 5 bases at J, with 3 bases between the two ends. Germline loops: CDR1 KGHSH, CDR2 LQKENI. The DNA for the CDR3 is TGTGCCAGCTCACCACCGGGAGATACGCAGTATTTT. Its protein product is CASSPPGDTQYF.

The V and J genes are TRBV2 and TRBJ1-6; 7 bases agree with TRBD1. Germline CDR1 reads SNHLY; CDR2 reads FYNNEI. V was clipped by 4 bases and J by 9 bases; unmatched bases: 3. This CDR3 has 13 amino acids. CDR3 DNA sequence: TGTGCCAGCAGTGGACAGGGTGGTTCACCCCTCCACTTT. This gives the protein CASSGQGGSPLHF.

The gene calls are TRBV18 and TRBJ2-2, with 10 bases matching TRBD2. J gave up 0 bases and V 0 bases, and 13 bases lay outside the gene matches. The CDR3 sequence is 21 residues long. Looked up from germline, CDR1 is KGHSH and CDR2 is LQKENI. DNA of the CDR3: TGTGCCAGCTCACCACCGACTAGCGGGTACCCAATAATAACGAACACCGGGGAGCTGTTTTTT. This translates into CASSPPTSGYPIITNTGELFF. Combining the CDR3 with reference TRBV18 and TRBJ2-2 gives the whole variable domain NAGVMQNPRHLVRRRGQEARLRCSPMKGHSHVYWYRQLPEEGLKFMVYLQKENIIDESGMPKERFSAEFPKEGPSILRIQQVVRGDSAAYFCASSPPTSGYPIITNTGELFFGEGSRLTVL.

On this clone itself: The junction does not match germline at one end; this may be a read error. The V call is TRBV11-3, the J call TRBJ2-3, with D possibly being TRBD2 (6 bases). Germline CDR1 is SGHNT and CDR2 is YENEEA. The CDR3 consists of 12 residues. Written as DNA, the CDR3 is TGTGCCAGCATGGGACGAGGGGAGGCCCCCGGTTTT. This encodes CASMGRGEAPGF.

Note on this clone: The sample holds other DNA sequences that translate to the same CDR3. The J gene is TRBJ1-5, the V gene TRBV7-8; D is ambiguous. The CDR3 is 13 amino acids. Trimming left V 1 base short and J 2 bases short, with 3 bases between. Germline loops: CDR1 SGHVS, CDR2 FQNEAQ. This CDR3 is CASSLVGNQPQHF. In DNA form, the CDR3 reads TGTGCCAGCAGCTTAGTTGGCAATCAGCCCCAGCATTTT.

This clone was counted a few times. The chain employs TRBV7-9 and TRBJ1-2; D is uncertain. This CDR3 is built from 14 residues. V shed 2 bases and J shed 9 bases, with 16 bases lying between them. CDR1 is SEHNR and CDR2 is FQNEAQ in the germline V gene (reference sequence). In DNA form, the CDR3 reads TGTGCCAGCAGCTTAAGTATGGCCTTGAGGAGCTACACCTTC. Amino acids: CASSLSMALRSYTF.

The chain joins TRBV5-1 to TRBJ2-7; unclear D gene. V was pared by 0 bases and J by 1 base, with 5 bases between. The CDR3 is made up of 13 amino acids. Germline-derived CDR1 and CDR2 are SGHRS and YFSETQ. The CDR3 protein is CASSLAYSYEQYF. The CDR3 DNA follows: TGCGCCAGCAGCTTGGCCTATTCCTACGAGCAGTACTTC.

The chain joins TRBV19 to TRBJ1-2; TRBD1 agrees at 8 bases. Trimming cost V 6 bases and J 4 bases; bases outside gene matches: 7. CDR1 is LNHDA, CDR2 SQIVND, per germline (reference sequence). The CDR3 extends over 14 amino acids. The CDR3 spells CASRPTGESYGYTF. The CDR3 nucleotides read TGTGCCAGTAGGCCGACAGGGGAAAGCTATGGCTACACCTTC. Supplemented by reference TRBV19 and TRBJ1-2, the full variable domain reads DGGITQSPKYLFRKEGQNVTLSCEQNLNHDAMYWYRQDPGQGLRLIYYSQIVNDFQKGDIAEGYSVSREKKESFPLTVTSAQKNPTAFYLCASRPTGESYGYTFGSGTRLTVV.

The chain employs TRBV28 and TRBJ2-3, with 10 bases identical to TRBD2. The germline gives CDR1 MDHEN, CDR2 SYDVKM. With V trimmed by 8 bases and J by 0 bases, 11 bases remained unmatched. CDR3 length: 17 amino acids. The CDR3 reads CASHGTSAQISTDTQYF. CDR3 nucleotide sequence: TGTGCCAGCCACGGGACTAGCGCGCAGATCAGCACAGATACGCAGTATTTT.

V and J are TRBV28 and TRBJ1-4; the D gene is possibly TRBD1 (6 bases). V was shortened by 2 bases and J by 5 bases, with 9 bases between the two germline ends. This CDR3 is 14 amino acids long. Per the germline V gene, CDR1 is MDHEN and CDR2 is SYDVKM. Written as DNA, the CDR3 is TGTGCCAGCAGTTTAGACGGGGGCAATGAAAAACTGTTTTTT. Translated, it gives CASSLDGGNEKLFF.

The rearrangement uses TRBV5-1 and TRBJ1-2; TRBD1 agrees at 8 bases. Germline lookup yields CDR1 SGHRS and CDR2 YFSETQ. The CDR3 has 16 amino acids. V shed 0 bases, J shed 2 bases, and the junction held 6 bases outside the gene matches. For the CDR3, the DNA is TGCGCCAGCAGCTTGGAGGGGACAGGAGGGAACTATGGCTACACCTTC. Amino acids: CASSLEGTGGNYGYTF.

The chain is built from TRBV19 and TRBJ2-1; 11 nucleotides line up with TRBD2. The CDR3 loop spans 19 amino acids. Unmatched junction bases numbered 23, after V lost 10 bases and J lost 6 bases. Germline CDR1 reads LNHDA; CDR2 reads SQIVND (reference sequence). CDR3: CATPPGGLAGGRVPNEQFF. Written as DNA, the CDR3 is TGTGCCACTCCCCCCGGCGGGCTAGCGGGGGGCCGAGTGCCCAATGAGCAGTTCTTC.

There are a few counts of this clone. The chain combines TRBV19 with TRBJ1-5; TRBD1 is a possible D gene (5 bases). CDR1 and CDR2 (germline): LNHDA, SQIVND (reference sequence). The CDR3 runs to 14 residues. Trimming shortened V by 1 base and J by 6 bases, and 10 bases separated the two germline ends. The CDR3 reads CASSIGAGSQPQHF. The CDR3 nucleotides are TGTGCCAGTAGTATAGGGGCAGGGAGTCAGCCCCAGCATTTT.

The chain couples TRBV6-5 to TRBJ2-3; D is possibly TRBD1 (6 bases). Trimming took off 8 bases at V and 7 bases at J, with 10 bases between the two ends. This CDR3 contains 11 residues. Germline-derived CDR1 and CDR2 are MNHEY and SVGAGI. In DNA form, the CDR3 reads TGTGCCAGCCTGCAGGGGAATACGCAGTATTTT. This codes for CASLQGNTQYF.

The CDR3: CASSQKVSTDTQYF. CDR3 nucleotide sequence: TGTGCCAGCAGCCAGAAGGTCAGCACAGATACGCAGTATTTT. The chain combines TRBV7-6 with TRBJ2-3; no reliable D call. CDR1 is SGHVS, CDR2 FNYEAQ, per germline. The V and J ends lost 5 bases and 0 bases respectively, with 9 bases between them. The length of the CDR3 is 14 residues.

This chain uses TRBV5-1 with TRBJ2-3; no reliable D call. In germline, CDR1 is SGHRS, CDR2 YFSETQ. V gave up 1 base and J gave up 3 bases, with 6 bases separating them. CDR3 length equals 13 residues. CDR3 sequence reads: CASSLRETDTQYF. The CDR3 DNA sequence: TGCGCCAGCAGCTTGAGGGAAACAGATACGCAGTATTTT. The whole variable domain, remainder taken from reference TRBV5-1 and TRBJ2-3, is KAGVTQTPRYLIKTRGQQVTLSCSPISGHRSVSWYQQTPGQGLQFLFEYFSETQRNKGNFPGRFSGRQFSNSRSEMNVSTLELGDSALYLCASSLRETDTQYFGPGTRLTVL.

J is TRBJ2-2 and V is TRBV5-4, with D maybe TRBD1 (6 bases). Germline lookup yields CDR1 SGHNT and CDR2 YYREEE (reference sequence). The CDR3 length is 16 residues. Trimming cost V 2 bases and J 5 bases, with 16 bases left between them. CDR3 bases: TGTGCCAGCAGCTTAGGCAGCAAGGGGGAAACCGGGGAGCTGTTTTTT. This sequence encodes CASSLGSKGETGELFF.

The DNA for the CDR3 is TGTGCCAGTACCCCCCTGGGCGGGAGTGGATCCTACAATGAGCAGTTCTTC. Protein sequence: CASTPLGGSGSYNEQFF. This chain uses TRBV19 with TRBJ2-1; 7 positions match TRBD2. This CDR3 has 17 residues. The V gene's germline CDR1 is LNHDA and CDR2 SQIVND (reference sequence). Trimming removed 7 bases from V and 1 base from J; junction bases left unmatched: 13. Full variable domain (outside the CDR3, taken from reference TRBV19 and TRBJ2-1): DGGITQSPKYLFRKEGQNVTLSCEQNLNHDAMYWYRQDPGQGLRLIYYSQIVNDFQKGDIAEGYSVSREKKESFPLTVTSAQKNPTAFYLCASTPLGGSGSYNEQFFGPGTRLTVL.

The chain joins TRBV14 to TRBJ1-3; 9 bases fit TRBD1. The V gene end was trimmed by 1 base and the J gene end by 2 bases; junction bases not matched to a gene: 0. Germline V gives CDR1 SGHDN, CDR2 FVKESK. This CDR3 is 15 amino acids long. This chain's CDR3 is CASSQGQGAGNTIYF. The CDR3 nucleotides are TGTGCCAGCAGCCAAGGACAGGGGGCTGGAAACACCATATATTTT.

This chain joins TRBV24-1 and TRBJ2-1; 11 nucleotides agree with TRBD2. J gave up 6 bases and V 10 bases, and 10 bases lay outside the gene matches. The germline V gene encodes CDR1 KGHDR and CDR2 SFDVKD. The CDR3 contains 15 residues. The CDR3 sequence is CATQTSGRSSNEQFF. CDR3 DNA sequence: TGTGCCACGCAAACTAGCGGGAGATCCAGCAATGAGCAGTTCTTC.